This T cell receptor beta chain originates from a study of CD8 T cells in Susac syndrome. This clonotype was counted between two and nine times. Multiple sclerosis controls were treatment-naive patients with stable or active relapsing-remitting disease. The CDR3 sequence is 15 residues long. Per the germline V gene, CDR1 is SGHTA and CDR2 is FQGNSA. V shed 0 bases, J shed 2 bases, and the junction held 2 bases outside the gene matches. cDNA came from roughly 0.53 to 1 ug RNA primed by random hexamers. TCRdb analysed the immunoSEQ multiplex PCR reads with MiXCR anew, one entry per CDR3 protein. The repertoire includes around 280,000 distinct CDR3 sequences, roughly nine tenths of them detected once, and approximately 0.065% sits in the top ten.

The specimen was CD4+ T cells from PBMCs. The V and J genes are TRBV7-2 and TRBJ2-3; TRBD2 matches 7 bases. The TCR was taken from a human donor with multiple sclerosis. The CDR3 DNA follows: TGTGCCAGCAGCTTAGCAGCGGGGCCCACAGATACGCAGTATTTT. Encoded protein: CASSLAAGPTDTQYF. Full variable domain (remainder filled in from reference TRBV7-2 and TRBJ2-3): GAGVSQSPSNKVTEKGKDVELRCDPISGHTALYWYRQSLGQGLEFLIYFQGNSAPDKSGLPSDRFSAERTGGSVSTLTIQRTQQEDSAVYLCASSLAAGPTDTQYFGPGTRLTVL.